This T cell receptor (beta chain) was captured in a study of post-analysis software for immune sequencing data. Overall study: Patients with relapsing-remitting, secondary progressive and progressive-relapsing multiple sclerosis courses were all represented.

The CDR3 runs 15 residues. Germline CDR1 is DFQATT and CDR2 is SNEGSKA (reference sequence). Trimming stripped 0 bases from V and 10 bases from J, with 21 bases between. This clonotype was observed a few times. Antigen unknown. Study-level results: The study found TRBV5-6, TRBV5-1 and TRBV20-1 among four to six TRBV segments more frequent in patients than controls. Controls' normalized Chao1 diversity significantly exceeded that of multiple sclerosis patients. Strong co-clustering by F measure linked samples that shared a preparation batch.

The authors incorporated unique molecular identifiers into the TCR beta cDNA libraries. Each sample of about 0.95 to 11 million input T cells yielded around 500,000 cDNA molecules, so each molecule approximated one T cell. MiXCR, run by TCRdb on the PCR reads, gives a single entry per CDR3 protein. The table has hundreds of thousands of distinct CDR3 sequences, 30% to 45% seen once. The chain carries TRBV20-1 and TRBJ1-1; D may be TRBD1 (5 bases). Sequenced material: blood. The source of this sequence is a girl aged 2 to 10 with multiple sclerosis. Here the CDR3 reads CSARDQGVTGRGAFF. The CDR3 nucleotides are TGCAGTGCTAGAGATCAAGGTGTGACGGGGCGGGGAGCTTTCTTT.